The TCR beta chain under discussion was sequenced for a study of T-cell memory formation after mild COVID-19. General study findings and limits: Whereas later expanders leaned CD4+, clones contracting day 15 to 85 showed a balanced CD4/CD8 makeup.

Germline V lookup: CDR1 SGHDN, CDR2 FVKESK. The CDR3 extends over 17 amino acids. V gave up 0 bases and J gave up 5 bases, with 18 bases separating them. TCRdb reprocessed the 5' RACE reads with MiXCR, giving one entry per CDR3 protein. The data show around 440,000 distinct CDR3 sequences, approximately 18% seen once. A note on this clonotype: Its matching antigen is unknown.

This sequence was found in an adult woman who had mild COVID-19 (a few samples of this study predate the infection). Cell type and time point are not known. The chain has TRBV14 and TRBJ2-3; unclear D gene. Sequenced material: PBMCs or a T cell subset sorted from them (not recorded which). CDR3: CASSQESGFSMVDTQYF. The CDR3 bases are TGTGCCAGCAGCCAAGAGTCGGGCTTTTCGATGGTAGATACGCAGTATTTT.